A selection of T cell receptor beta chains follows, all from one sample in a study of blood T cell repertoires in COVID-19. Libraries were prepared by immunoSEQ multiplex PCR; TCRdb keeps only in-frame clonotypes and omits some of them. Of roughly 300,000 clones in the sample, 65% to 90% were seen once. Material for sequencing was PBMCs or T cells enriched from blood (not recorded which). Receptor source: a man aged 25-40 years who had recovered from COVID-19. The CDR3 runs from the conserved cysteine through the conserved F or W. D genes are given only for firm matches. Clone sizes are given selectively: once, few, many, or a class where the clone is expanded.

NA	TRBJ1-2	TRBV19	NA	TGTGCCAGTAGTATAGCCGGGTATGGCTACACCTTC	CASSIAGYGYTF
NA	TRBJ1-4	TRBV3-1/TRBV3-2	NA	TGTGCCAGCAGCCCTACCCACCAGGGGCCAATTAATGAAAAACTGTTTTTT	CASSPTHQGPINEKLFF
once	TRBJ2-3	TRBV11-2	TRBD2	TGTGCCAGCAGCTTAGGGATCATAGCGGGAGGGCCAGATACGCAGTATTTT	CASSLGIIAGGPDTQYF
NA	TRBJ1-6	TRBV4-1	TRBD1	TGCGCCAGCAGCGGGACAGGGACGGGTCGGGCCCTCCACTTT	CASSGTGTGRALHF
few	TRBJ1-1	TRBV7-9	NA	TGTGCCAGCACCGATCGGGGCACTGAAGCTTTCTTT	CASTDRGTEAFF
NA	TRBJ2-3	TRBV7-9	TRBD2	TGTGCCAGCAGCTCCGGACTAGCGGGGGGGCTTGATACGCAGTATTTT	CASSSGLAGGLDTQYF
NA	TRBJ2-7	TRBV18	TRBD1	TGTGCCAGCTCATCACAGGGGGAGCAGTACTTC	CASSSQGEQYF
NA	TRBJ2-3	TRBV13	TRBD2	TGTGCCAGCAGCTTAGTCGGACTAGCCTTGAACACAGATACGCAGTATTTT	CASSLVGLALNTDTQYF
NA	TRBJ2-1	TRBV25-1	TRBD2	TGTGCCAGCAGTGATAGCGGGACTGAGCAGTTCTTC	CASSDSGTEQFF
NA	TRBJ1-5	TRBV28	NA	TGTGCCAGCAGTTTATTCACGGGGCAGCCCCAGCATTTT	CASSLFTGQPQHF
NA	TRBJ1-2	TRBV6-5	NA	TGTGCCAGCAGTTACCAACAGACTAACTATGGCTACACCTTC	CASSYQQTNYGYTF
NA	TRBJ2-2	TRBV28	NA	TGCGCACCGTTGCCCCGGGGACACCGGGGAGCTGTTTTT	CAPLPRGHRGAVF
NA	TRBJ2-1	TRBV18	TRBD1	TGTGCCAGCTCACCTAACATAGGGGACAGGGGTGAGCAGTTCTTC	CASSPNIGDRGEQFF
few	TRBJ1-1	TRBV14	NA	TGTGCCAGCAGCCAAGATCAGGCGGGGATAGACACTGAAGCTTTCTTT	CASSQDQAGIDTEAFF
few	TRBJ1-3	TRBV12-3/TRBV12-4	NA	TGTGCCAGCAGTTTACAGGGAAACACCATATATTTT	CASSLQGNTIYF